A selection of T cell receptor beta chains follows, all from one sample in a study of shared clonotypes between healthy human individuals. Profiled with immunoSEQ multiplex PCR; TCRdb holds only in-frame clones, not every one. This table has more than 2,000,000 clones, approximately 94% appearing once. The sample was naive CD4+ T cells sorted from blood. These receptors were taken from a man between 18 and 29 years old in good health. CDR3s include the opening cysteine and the closing phenylalanine or tryptophan. D genes are given only for firm matches. For some rows the clone size is stated as once, few or many, or as a class when expanded; others skip it.

>.|TRBJ2-2|TRBV6-5|.
TGTGCCAGCAGCCGGACCGGGGAGCTGTTTTTT
CASSRTGELFF
>.|TRBJ2-7|TRBV21-1|.
TGTGCCAGCAGCAAAGGACAGGGGTCAACCTACGAGCAGTACTTC
CASSKGQGSTYEQYF
>.|TRBJ2-1|TRBV18|.
TGTGCCAGCTCAACCTCAGACTACAATGAGCAGTTCTTC
CASSTSDYNEQFF
>.|TRBJ1-2|TRBV7-2|TRBD1
TGTGCCAGCAGCTCCCCGGACAGGTCCCTTGGCTACACCTTC
CASSSPDRSLGYTF
>.|TRBJ1-5|TRBV19|.
TGTGCCAGTAGTACCCTACAGGCTACCAATCAGCCCCAGCATTTT
CASSTLQATNQPQHF
>.|TRBJ2-6|TRBV19|TRBD1
TGTGCCAGTAGTAATGCCCCTGGGCAGGGGGCGCCAGGGGCCAACGTCCTGACTTTC
CASSNAPGQGAPGANVLTF
>few|TRBJ1-5|TRBV7-2|.
TGTGCCAGCAGCTTAGCGTTTAATCAGCCCCAGCATTTT
CASSLAFNQPQHF
>.|TRBJ2-7|TRBV5-8|.
TGTGCCAGCAGCTTGTCCTTCTACTCCTACGAGCAGTACTTC
CASSLSFYSYEQYF
>.|TRBJ2-1|TRBV27|TRBD2
TGTGCCAGCAACCCGAAGCGGGAGGGCCACAATGAGCAGTTCTTC
CASNPKREGHNEQFF
>.|TRBJ2-3|TRBV7-2|.
TGTGCCAGCAGCCGGCGGCCAGATACGCAGTATTTT
CASSRRPDTQYF
>.|TRBJ1-4|TRBV14|.
TGTGCCAGCAGGACGGGGAATGAAAAACTGTTTTTT
CASRTGNEKLFF
>.|TRBJ1-2|TRBV19|TRBD1
TGTGCCAGTAGTATGTCGGACAGGGACCTTTACTATGGCTACACCTTC
CASSMSDRDLYYGYTF
>.|TRBJ2-7|TRBV6-5|TRBD2
TGTGCCAGCAGTTACTGGGCCGGGACTAGGGGCTACGAGCAGTACTTC
CASSYWAGTRGYEQYF
>.|TRBJ2-2|TRBV10-3|TRBD2
TGTGCCATGCAGCGGGGGCTGGAAACCGGGGAGCTGTTTTTT
CAMQRGLETGELFF
>.|TRBJ2-5|TRBV29-1|.
TGCAGCGTTGAATACCTTAAAGGCGGCCAAGAGACCCAGTACTTC
CSVEYLKGGQETQYF
>.|TRBJ2-1|TRBV18|.
TGTGCCAGCTCACCAGGTAGCTCCTACAATGAGCAGTTCTTC
CASSPGSSYNEQFF
>.|TRBJ2-6|TRBV5-6|.
TGTGCCAGCAGCAAAGGGGCCAACGTCCTGACTTTC
CASSKGANVLTF
>.|TRBJ1-1|TRBV2|TRBD1
TGTGCCATCAAACCGGACAGGGTGTCTGAAGCTTTCTTT
CAIKPDRVSEAFF
>.|TRBJ1-5|TRBV28|.
TGTGCCAGCAGCCCCGGAGGGAATCAGCCCCAGCATTTT
CASSPGGNQPQHF
>.|TRBJ1-1|TRBV18|TRBD1
TGTGCCAGCTCACCCAAACAGGGGACTGAAGCTTTCTTT
CASSPKQGTEAFF
>.|TRBJ2-5|TRBV19|TRBD1
TGTGCCAGTAGTACCCCGGGACAGGGGGTTCAAGAGACCCAGTACTTC
CASSTPGQGVQETQYF
>once|TRBJ1-5|TRBV10-2|TRBD1
TGCGCCAGCAGTGAGTCGGGCAGGGGGGGCAATCAGCCCCAGCATTTT
CASSESGRGGNQPQHF
>.|TRBJ2-1|TRBV4-3|TRBD1
TGCGCCAGCAGCCCAGGGACAGCCTCCTACAATGAGCAGTTCTTC
CASSPGTASYNEQFF
>.|TRBJ2-3|TRBV19|.
TGTGCCACAGGGACCGGTGGGGCAGATACGCAGTATTTT
CATGTGGADTQYF
>.|TRBJ1-5|TRBV19|.
TGTGCCAGTAGTTCTACAGTGGGCAATCAGCCCCAGCATTTT
CASSSTVGNQPQHF
>.|TRBJ2-1|TRBV9|TRBD1
TGTGCCAGCAGCGATAGGACAGGGGGCTTCAATGAGCAGTTCTTC
CASSDRTGGFNEQFF
>.|TRBJ1-4|TRBV5-1|TRBD1
TGCGCCAGCAGCTTGGGGGACAGGGGCCCAGCTAATGAAAAACTGTTTTTT
CASSLGDRGPANEKLFF
>.|TRBJ1-5|TRBV2|.
TGTGCCAGCACAGGGACCGAGAATCAGCCCCAGCATTTT
CASTGTENQPQHF
>once|TRBJ1-2|TRBV6-5|.
TGTGCCAGCAGCTCAGAGGGGGTCTCCTATGGCTACACCTTC
CASSSEGVSYGYTF
>.|TRBJ1-5|TRBV10-1|.
TGCGCCAGCAGTCCAGGACCGGGGCAGCCCCAGCATTTT
CASSPGPGQPQHF
>.|TRBJ1-2|TRBV6-1|.
TGTGCCAGCAGTGAACAGACCGCTACCTTCTATGGCTACACCTTC
CASSEQTATFYGYTF
>.|TRBJ1-2|TRBV28|TRBD1
TGTGCCAGCAGGTCGGCGCAGGGGGCTTACAACTATGGCTACACCTTC
CASRSAQGAYNYGYTF
>once|TRBJ2-5|TRBV4-1|.
TGCGCCAGCAGCCAAGGACTAAAAGAGACCCAGTACTTC
CASSQGLKETQYF
>.|TRBJ2-7|TRBV4-1|.
TGCGCCAGCAGCCAAGATCAATCCGCGGATTTTCGCGAGCAGTACTTC
CASSQDQSADFREQYF
>.|TRBJ2-2|TRBV12-5|TRBD1
TGTGCTAGTGGTTTGTTGGACAGGGGGCGTCGGGAGCTGTTTTTT
CASGLLDRGRRELFF
>.|TRBJ1-5|TRBV7-6|.
TGTGCCAGCAGCCCATACCCCAGTAGCAATCAGCCCCAGCATTTT
CASSPYPSSNQPQHF
>.|TRBJ1-3|TRBV2|.
TGTGCCAGCAGGACGTCGGGCAACACCATATATTTT
CASRTSGNTIYF
>.|TRBJ1-4|TRBV6-6|.
TGTGCCAGCAGCCCATTCGGGACGGGAAATGAAAAACTGTTTTTT
CASSPFGTGNEKLFF
>.|TRBJ1-1|TRBV30|.
TGTGCCTGGAAAAGAGCAGCTGAAGCTTTCTTT
CAWKRAAEAFF
>.|TRBJ2-3|TRBV5-6|.
TGTGCCAGCAGCTTGGGGTTCGGCACAGATACGCAGTATTTT
CASSLGFGTDTQYF
>.|TRBJ1-3|TRBV5-1|.
TGCGCCAGCAGCTTGGTCCTCGGAAACACCATATATTTT
CASSLVLGNTIYF
>.|TRBJ1-1|TRBV5-5|TRBD1
TGTGCCAGCAGCTATGGGACAGGGGTCACTGAAGCTTTCTTT
CASSYGTGVTEAFF
>.|TRBJ2-1|TRBV18|TRBD1
TGTGCCAGCTCTTCGGACAGGAACAGTGAGCAGTTCTTC
CASSSDRNSEQFF
>.|TRBJ1-1|TRBV25-1|.
TGTGCCAGCAGCCAGGGATGGGGCACTGAAGCTTTCTTT
CASSQGWGTEAFF
>.|TRBJ1-4|TRBV5-6|TRBD1
TGTGCCAGCAGCCGACAGGGCGCGGAAAAACTGTTTTTT
CASSRQGAEKLFF
>.|TRBJ2-7|TRBV7-9|.
TGTGCCAGCAGCCCGCCACAGGGCCAGTACGAGCAGTACTTC
CASSPPQGQYEQYF
>few|TRBJ2-4|TRBV2|TRBD1
TGTGCCAGCAGTGAAACCAGACAGGGTCGGTCCCTCTTC
CASSETRQGRSLF
>few|TRBJ1-5|TRBV18|.
TGTGCCAGCTCACCTCAGGTGAGTCAGCCCCAGCATTTT
CASSPQVSQPQHF
>few|TRBJ1-5|TRBV30|.
TGTGCCTGGAGTTTGACGAGCAATCAGCCCCAGCATTTT
CAWSLTSNQPQHF
>.|TRBJ1-5|TRBV18|TRBD1
TGTGCCAGCTCACCGACAGGGCAGCCGGGTAGCAATCAGCCCCAGCATTTT
CASSPTGQPGSNQPQHF
>once|TRBJ2-7|TRBV4-1|TRBD1
TGCGCCAGCAGCCAAGACGGGACAGGGGGCTTCTCCTACGAGCAGTACTTC
CASSQDGTGGFSYEQYF
>.|TRBJ1-6|TRBV30|TRBD1
TGTGCCTGGGGGGCAGGGGGCTCCTATAATTCACCCCTCCACTTT
CAWGAGGSYNSPLHF
>.|TRBJ2-7|TRBV5-5|.
TGTGCCAGCAGCTCCCGGGCCTCCAGGGACTACGAGCAGTACTTC
CASSSRASRDYEQYF
>.|TRBJ2-5|TRBV6-1|TRBD1
TGTGCCAGCAGTGTGACAGGGCTCGGAGAGACCCAGTACTTC
CASSVTGLGETQYF
>.|TRBJ2-2|TRBV30|TRBD2
TGTGCCTGGCGGGGACTAGCGACCAGCGGGGAGCTGTTTTTT
CAWRGLATSGELFF
>.|TRBJ2-3|TRBV15|.
TGTGCCACCAGCAGAGTCGGGAGCGCAGATACGCAGTATTTT
CATSRVGSADTQYF